What follows are 2 T cell receptor beta chains derived from one specimen sequenced in a study of cytomegalovirus exposure and HLA in healthy donors. Primers included in the PCR were 60 Vbeta and 13 Jbeta primers. Clones were sequenced by immunoSEQ multiplex PCR, and TCRdb holds only the in-frame ones, with some missing. The sample lists under 200,000 clones; about 70% were seen once. The sample taken for sequencing was PBMCs. The receptors come from a middle-aged woman in good health and CMV-seropositive.

This chain uses TRBV5-1 with TRBJ2-7, with TRBD2 as a possible D gene (5 bases). The CDR3 runs 14 residues. V was shortened by 2 bases and J by 2 bases, with 11 bases between the two germline ends. The germline CDR1 and CDR2 sequences are SGHRS and YFSETQ. Here the CDR3 reads CASSFTGDAYEQYF. For the CDR3, the DNA is TGCGCCAGCAGCTTCACCGGGGATGCCTACGAGCAGTACTTC.

The CDR3 DNA follows: TGTGCCAGCGGACAGGGCGATAATTCACCCCTCCACTTT. Its translation is CASGQGDNSPLHF. The chain employs TRBV9 and TRBJ1-6; TRBD1 agrees at 8 bases. V gave up 7 bases and J gave up 5 bases; unmatched junction bases: 2. The germline V gene has CDR1 SGDLS and CDR2 YYNGEE. CDR3 length: 13 residues.